This T cell receptor (beta chain) was recovered during a study of blood T cells in healthy people across ages. This clonotype has more than one count but fewer than ten. Then a second PCR, running roughly 7 to 11 cycles, was carried out with a sample-barcoded 5' primer and a J-beta primer mix. TCRdb recomputed calls from the 5' RACE reads with MiXCR, one row per CDR3 protein. The table includes a few hundred thousand distinct CDR3 sequences, roughly 28% detected once. The CDR3 has 13 amino acids. Germline assignment: CDR1 SGHRS and CDR2 YFSETQ. The germline V and J ends were trimmed by 0 bases and 1 base, with 4 bases remaining between them. Those donating, healthy Caucasian individuals from Russia, were aged 6 to 90. At least 6 micrograms of total RNA were extracted per sample.

The source is a woman between 70 and 85 years old in good health. Sequences were obtained from blood. The rearrangement uses TRBV5-1 and TRBJ1-1; D not resolved. CDR3 nucleotide sequence: TGCGCCAGCAGCTTGGATTGGAACACTGAAGCTTTCTTT. It encodes CASSLDWNTEAFF.